This is a list of T cell receptor beta chains from one sample in a study of blood T cells in healthy people across ages. Via MiXCR, TCRdb re-called the 5' RACE reads, giving one row per CDR3 protein. The table shows approximately 1.5 million distinct CDR3 sequences, with roughly two fifths occurring only once. The source material was blood. The source is a woman between 18 and 29 years old in good health. The CDR3 runs from the conserved cysteine through the conserved F or W. Each record gives: J gene, CDR3 length, D gene, clone size, V gene, CDR3 DNA, CDR3 protein. A D gene is named only where the DNA matches it firmly. Clone size, where shown, is once, few, many, or a class for clones that have expanded.

j_call: TRBJ2-4; cdr3_length: 13; d_call: -; clone_size: -; v_call: TRBV27; cdr3_nt: TGTGCCAGCAGTCCAAGGGCCCTAAACATTCAGTACTTC; cdr3_aa: CASSPRALNIQYF
j_call: TRBJ2-3; cdr3_length: 13; d_call: -; clone_size: -; v_call: TRBV6-2/TRBV6-3; cdr3_nt: TGTGCCAGCAGTTACGACGTCACAGATACGCAGTATTTT; cdr3_aa: CASSYDVTDTQYF
j_call: TRBJ1-4; cdr3_length: 17; d_call: TRBD1; clone_size: -; v_call: TRBV5-6; cdr3_nt: TGTGCCAGCAGCCCTCGGAGGGACAGTCCGCCTAATGAAAAACTGTTTTTT; cdr3_aa: CASSPRRDSPPNEKLFF
j_call: TRBJ2-7; cdr3_length: 15; d_call: TRBD2; clone_size: -; v_call: TRBV6-6; cdr3_nt: TGTGCCAGCAGTTACCGGGCAGCGGGAGGGCACGAGCAGTACTTC; cdr3_aa: CASSYRAAGGHEQYF
j_call: TRBJ2-1; cdr3_length: 15; d_call: TRBD1; clone_size: -; v_call: TRBV2; cdr3_nt: TGTGCCAGCATGGGACAGGCGGGGATTAACAATGAGCAGTTCTTC; cdr3_aa: CASMGQAGINNEQFF
j_call: TRBJ1-6; cdr3_length: 16; d_call: TRBD1; clone_size: -; v_call: TRBV20-1; cdr3_nt: TGCAGTGCTGATCGACAGGGGGTAATCTTAAATTCACCCCTCCACTTT; cdr3_aa: CSADRQGVILNSPLHF
j_call: TRBJ2-1; cdr3_length: 15; d_call: TRBD2; clone_size: -; v_call: TRBV20-1; cdr3_nt: TGCAGTGCTATCCCCGGGAGGGCCCTAGACAATGAGCAGTTCTTC; cdr3_aa: CSAIPGRALDNEQFF
j_call: TRBJ2-7; cdr3_length: 15; d_call: TRBD1; clone_size: few; v_call: TRBV7-9; cdr3_nt: TGTGCCAGCAGCTTATTTGGGACAGAGGCCTACGAGCAGTACTTC; cdr3_aa: CASSLFGTEAYEQYF
j_call: TRBJ2-3; cdr3_length: 15; d_call: -; clone_size: few; v_call: TRBV6-5; cdr3_nt: TGTGCCAGCAGTCGCGGCGATCGGGATTTGGATACGCAGTATTTT; cdr3_aa: CASSRGDRDLDTQYF
j_call: TRBJ2-1; cdr3_length: 13; d_call: TRBD2; clone_size: -; v_call: TRBV2; cdr3_nt: TGTGCCAGCAGCCCACTAGCGGGGGTCACAGGGTTCTTC; cdr3_aa: CASSPLAGVTGFF
j_call: TRBJ2-3; cdr3_length: 14; d_call: TRBD1; clone_size: -; v_call: TRBV29-1; cdr3_nt: TGCAGCGTTGGGGGTACAGGGGGCTCAGATACGCAGTATTTT; cdr3_aa: CSVGGTGGSDTQYF
j_call: TRBJ1-1; cdr3_length: 14; d_call: -; clone_size: -; v_call: TRBV7-2; cdr3_nt: TGTGCCAGCAGCTTAGCTTGGGGGTACACTGAAGCTTTCTTT; cdr3_aa: CASSLAWGYTEAFF
j_call: TRBJ1-3; cdr3_length: 14; d_call: TRBD1; clone_size: -; v_call: TRBV28; cdr3_nt: TGTGCCAGCAGTTCCGAGGACAGGGGAAACACCATATATTTT; cdr3_aa: CASSSEDRGNTIYF
j_call: TRBJ2-1; cdr3_length: 16; d_call: TRBD1; clone_size: -; v_call: TRBV4-3; cdr3_nt: TGCGCCAGCAGCCTTTTGACAGGGGTGAGCGGCAATGAGCAGTTCTTC; cdr3_aa: CASSLLTGVSGNEQFF
j_call: TRBJ1-2; cdr3_length: 15; d_call: -; clone_size: -; v_call: TRBV4-1; cdr3_nt: TGCGCCAGCAGCCAAGATTCGACAGGCGTCTATGGCTACACCTTC; cdr3_aa: CASSQDSTGVYGYTF
j_call: TRBJ1-1; cdr3_length: 12; d_call: -; clone_size: -; v_call: TRBV9; cdr3_nt: TGTGCCAGCTCCCGGGACTCGAAAAAGGCTTTCTTT; cdr3_aa: CASSRDSKKAFF
j_call: TRBJ1-1; cdr3_length: 13; d_call: -; clone_size: -; v_call: TRBV4-3; cdr3_nt: TGCGCCAGCAGCCAAGACGGCGGGATTGAAGCTTTCTTT; cdr3_aa: CASSQDGGIEAFF
j_call: TRBJ2-5; cdr3_length: 14; d_call: -; clone_size: few; v_call: TRBV4-1; cdr3_nt: TGCGCCAGCAGCCAAGCACCGACTCGAGAGACCCAGTACTTC; cdr3_aa: CASSQAPTRETQYF
j_call: TRBJ2-7; cdr3_length: 14; d_call: -; clone_size: many; v_call: TRBV6-1; cdr3_nt: TGTGCCAGCAGCCGGTATCGCGATTCCTACGAGCAGTACTTC; cdr3_aa: CASSRYRDSYEQYF
j_call: TRBJ1-6; cdr3_length: 12; d_call: -; clone_size: -; v_call: TRBV25-1; cdr3_nt: TGTGCCAGCAGTGTCTCCCATTCACCCCTCCACTTT; cdr3_aa: CASSVSHSPLHF
j_call: TRBJ2-7; cdr3_length: 15; d_call: TRBD1; clone_size: once; v_call: TRBV18; cdr3_nt: TGTGCCAGCTCACTGCGGGGACAGGGCTCCTACGAGCAGTACTTC; cdr3_aa: CASSLRGQGSYEQYF
j_call: TRBJ1-1; cdr3_length: 10; d_call: -; clone_size: -; v_call: TRBV29-1; cdr3_nt: TGCAGCGTCACCTTCACCCGGGCTTTCTTT; cdr3_aa: CSVTFTRAFF
j_call: TRBJ2-7; cdr3_length: 13; d_call: TRBD1; clone_size: many; v_call: TRBV12-3/TRBV12-4; cdr3_nt: TGTGCCAGCAGTGCCCGGGACAGCTACGAGCAGTACTTC; cdr3_aa: CASSARDSYEQYF
j_call: TRBJ1-1; cdr3_length: 14; d_call: -; clone_size: -; v_call: TRBV28; cdr3_nt: TGTGCCAGCAGTTTAAAAGCAGGGATGACTGAAGCTTTCTTT; cdr3_aa: CASSLKAGMTEAFF
j_call: TRBJ2-3; cdr3_length: 15; d_call: -; clone_size: -; v_call: TRBV12-3/TRBV12-4; cdr3_nt: TGTGCCAGCAGCCTTGGGGACTTCTGGGCAGATACGCAGTATTTT; cdr3_aa: CASSLGDFWADTQYF
j_call: TRBJ2-3; cdr3_length: 17; d_call: TRBD2; clone_size: -; v_call: TRBV3-1; cdr3_nt: TGTGCCAGCAGCCCCCGAGGTAGCGGGGGGCGCACAGATACGCAGTATTTT; cdr3_aa: CASSPRGSGGRTDTQYF
j_call: TRBJ2-3; cdr3_length: 16; d_call: TRBD1; clone_size: -; v_call: TRBV15; cdr3_nt: TGTGCCACCAGCAGAGAGACAGGGGTAATGGCAGATACGCAGTATTTT; cdr3_aa: CATSRETGVMADTQYF
j_call: TRBJ2-7; cdr3_length: 11; d_call: -; clone_size: -; v_call: TRBV6-5; cdr3_nt: TGTGCCACCCGACTAGCCTACGAGCAGTACTTC; cdr3_aa: CATRLAYEQYF
j_call: TRBJ2-1; cdr3_length: 13; d_call: -; clone_size: -; v_call: TRBV19; cdr3_nt: TGTGCCAGTAGTACCCGACAGGACAATGAGCAGTTCTTC; cdr3_aa: CASSTRQDNEQFF
j_call: TRBJ2-2; cdr3_length: 18; d_call: TRBD2; clone_size: -; v_call: TRBV25-1; cdr3_nt: TGTGCCAGCAGTGAGGGTAGCGGGAGGGCCGTGAACACCGGGGAGCTGTTTTTT; cdr3_aa: CASSEGSGRAVNTGELFF
j_call: TRBJ2-1; cdr3_length: 16; d_call: TRBD2; clone_size: -; v_call: TRBV3-1; cdr3_nt: TGTGCCAGCAGCACCGGACTAGCGGGGAGTCGCGGTGAGCAGTTCTTC; cdr3_aa: CASSTGLAGSRGEQFF
j_call: TRBJ1-2; cdr3_length: 14; d_call: -; clone_size: -; v_call: TRBV21-1; cdr3_nt: TGTGCCAGCAGCAAAGCAGAACAGCCCTATGGCTACACCTTC; cdr3_aa: CASSKAEQPYGYTF
j_call: TRBJ2-3; cdr3_length: 16; d_call: TRBD2; clone_size: -; v_call: TRBV12-3/TRBV12-4; cdr3_nt: TGTGCCAACAGTTTGCAAGCGGGGGGGAGCACAGATACGCAGTATTTT; cdr3_aa: CANSLQAGGSTDTQYF
j_call: TRBJ2-6; cdr3_length: 13; d_call: -; clone_size: many; v_call: TRBV12-3/TRBV12-4; cdr3_nt: TGTGCCAGCTCACCGACAGGGGCCAACGTCCTGACTTTC; cdr3_aa: CASSPTGANVLTF
j_call: TRBJ2-7; cdr3_length: 15; d_call: -; clone_size: -; v_call: TRBV27; cdr3_nt: TGTGCCAGCAGTTTATCGATTCCGAGCTCCTACGAGCAGTACTTC; cdr3_aa: CASSLSIPSSYEQYF
j_call: TRBJ2-1; cdr3_length: 16; d_call: -; clone_size: few; v_call: TRBV4-2; cdr3_nt: TGTGCCAGCAGCCAAGGGGCTAGTGGGAGATTTGGTGAGCAGTTCTTC; cdr3_aa: CASSQGASGRFGEQFF
j_call: TRBJ2-3; cdr3_length: 14; d_call: TRBD2; clone_size: -; v_call: TRBV20-1; cdr3_nt: TGCAGTGCCACACTAGCGGGCCCCACAGATACGCAGTATTTT; cdr3_aa: CSATLAGPTDTQYF
j_call: TRBJ2-3; cdr3_length: 15; d_call: -; clone_size: -; v_call: TRBV7-9; cdr3_nt: TGTGCCAGCAGCCGCGCGGGGATTCGCACAGATACGCAGTATTTT; cdr3_aa: CASSRAGIRTDTQYF
j_call: TRBJ2-2; cdr3_length: 20; d_call: TRBD1; clone_size: once; v_call: TRBV15; cdr3_nt: TGTGCCACCAGCAGAGATCGGGACCTTCCGGGACAGGCGAACACCGGGGAGCTGTTTTTT; cdr3_aa: CATSRDRDLPGQANTGELFF
j_call: TRBJ2-3; cdr3_length: 16; d_call: TRBD2; clone_size: -; v_call: TRBV5-1; cdr3_nt: TGCGCCAGCTTCCGGACTAGCGGGGGGCGTACGAATACGCAGTATTTT; cdr3_aa: CASFRTSGGRTNTQYF
j_call: TRBJ2-7; cdr3_length: 15; d_call: -; clone_size: -; v_call: TRBV14; cdr3_nt: TGTGCCAGCAGCCAAGTGATAGGGGCCCCCTACGAGCAGTACTTC; cdr3_aa: CASSQVIGAPYEQYF
j_call: TRBJ2-7; cdr3_length: 13; d_call: TRBD1; clone_size: -; v_call: TRBV25-1; cdr3_nt: TGTGCCAGCACGACAGGGGGAGCCTACGAGCAGTACTTC; cdr3_aa: CASTTGGAYEQYF
j_call: TRBJ2-7; cdr3_length: 16; d_call: TRBD2; clone_size: -; v_call: TRBV28; cdr3_nt: TGTGCCAGCAGTTTACGTAGCGGGAGGGCCGACGACGAGCAGTACTTC; cdr3_aa: CASSLRSGRADDEQYF
j_call: TRBJ2-3; cdr3_length: 15; d_call: TRBD2; clone_size: -; v_call: TRBV20-1; cdr3_nt: TGCAGTGCTAGTCATAGCGGGGTATACACAGATACGCAGTATTTT; cdr3_aa: CSASHSGVYTDTQYF
j_call: TRBJ2-5; cdr3_length: 18; d_call: TRBD2; clone_size: few; v_call: TRBV7-9; cdr3_nt: TGTGCCAGCAGCTTAGTAGTCACGACTAGCGGGAGAACCAATGAGCAGTACTTC; cdr3_aa: CASSLVVTTSGRTNEQYF
j_call: TRBJ2-1; cdr3_length: 14; d_call: TRBD2; clone_size: few; v_call: TRBV6-6; cdr3_nt: TGTGCCAGCAGACGAGCGGGGAGCAACAATGAGCAGTTCTTC; cdr3_aa: CASRRAGSNNEQFF
j_call: TRBJ2-1; cdr3_length: 14; d_call: -; clone_size: -; v_call: TRBV2; cdr3_nt: TGTGCCAGCAGTGACGTCGCGAGCCGCCCTGAGCAGTTCTTC; cdr3_aa: CASSDVASRPEQFF
j_call: TRBJ2-7; cdr3_length: 15; d_call: -; clone_size: -; v_call: TRBV28; cdr3_nt: TGTGCCAGCAGTTTACCCCACGGACGGAACTACGAGCAGTACTTC; cdr3_aa: CASSLPHGRNYEQYF
j_call: TRBJ1-1; cdr3_length: 15; d_call: -; clone_size: -; v_call: TRBV7-2; cdr3_nt: TGTGCCAGCAGCTCACTACAGGGTCCGAGGACTGAAGCTTTCTTT; cdr3_aa: CASSSLQGPRTEAFF
j_call: TRBJ1-5; cdr3_length: 13; d_call: -; clone_size: -; v_call: TRBV29-1; cdr3_nt: TGCAGCGTAACAGGGTCTAGCAATCAGCCCCAGCATTTT; cdr3_aa: CSVTGSSNQPQHF
j_call: TRBJ2-5; cdr3_length: 16; d_call: -; clone_size: -; v_call: TRBV27; cdr3_nt: TGTGCCAACAGTTATAGGTTTGCGGGATCCCAAGAGACCCAGTACTTC; cdr3_aa: CANSYRFAGSQETQYF
j_call: TRBJ1-5; cdr3_length: 16; d_call: -; clone_size: few; v_call: TRBV7-6; cdr3_nt: TGTGCCAGCAGCGCTTTCGGAGACCCTTCCGGACGGACCCAGCATTTT; cdr3_aa: CASSAFGDPSGRTQHF
j_call: TRBJ2-7; cdr3_length: 15; d_call: -; clone_size: -; v_call: TRBV4-3; cdr3_nt: TGCGCCAGCAGCCAATTATTACAGGACTCCTACGAGCAGTACTTC; cdr3_aa: CASSQLLQDSYEQYF
j_call: TRBJ1-1; cdr3_length: 15; d_call: -; clone_size: few; v_call: TRBV15; cdr3_nt: TGTGCCACCAGCAGGCGCCACCGGGGAGAGGTTGAAGCTTTCTTT; cdr3_aa: CATSRRHRGEVEAFF
j_call: TRBJ2-1; cdr3_length: 15; d_call: -; clone_size: -; v_call: TRBV6-4; cdr3_nt: TGTGCCAGCAGTGACGGAGGGGGGACTGGGAATGCGCAGTTCTTC; cdr3_aa: CASSDGGGTGNAQFF
j_call: TRBJ1-5; cdr3_length: 14; d_call: TRBD1; clone_size: -; v_call: TRBV4-1; cdr3_nt: TGCGCCAGCAGCCATACAGGGGCGGGTCAGCCCCAGCATTTT; cdr3_aa: CASSHTGAGQPQHF
j_call: TRBJ1-6; cdr3_length: 13; d_call: -; clone_size: few; v_call: TRBV28; cdr3_nt: TGTGCCAGCCGTGGGGCCTATAATTCACCCCTCCACTTT; cdr3_aa: CASRGAYNSPLHF
j_call: TRBJ1-5; cdr3_length: 14; d_call: -; clone_size: -; v_call: TRBV7-6; cdr3_nt: TGTGCCAGCAGCTTACTCACGGAAGGTCAGCCCCAGCATTTT; cdr3_aa: CASSLLTEGQPQHF
j_call: TRBJ2-5; cdr3_length: 14; d_call: -; clone_size: -; v_call: TRBV20-1; cdr3_nt: TGCAGTGCTGCCTCGGAAGGGAACCAAGAGACCCAGTACTTC; cdr3_aa: CSAASEGNQETQYF